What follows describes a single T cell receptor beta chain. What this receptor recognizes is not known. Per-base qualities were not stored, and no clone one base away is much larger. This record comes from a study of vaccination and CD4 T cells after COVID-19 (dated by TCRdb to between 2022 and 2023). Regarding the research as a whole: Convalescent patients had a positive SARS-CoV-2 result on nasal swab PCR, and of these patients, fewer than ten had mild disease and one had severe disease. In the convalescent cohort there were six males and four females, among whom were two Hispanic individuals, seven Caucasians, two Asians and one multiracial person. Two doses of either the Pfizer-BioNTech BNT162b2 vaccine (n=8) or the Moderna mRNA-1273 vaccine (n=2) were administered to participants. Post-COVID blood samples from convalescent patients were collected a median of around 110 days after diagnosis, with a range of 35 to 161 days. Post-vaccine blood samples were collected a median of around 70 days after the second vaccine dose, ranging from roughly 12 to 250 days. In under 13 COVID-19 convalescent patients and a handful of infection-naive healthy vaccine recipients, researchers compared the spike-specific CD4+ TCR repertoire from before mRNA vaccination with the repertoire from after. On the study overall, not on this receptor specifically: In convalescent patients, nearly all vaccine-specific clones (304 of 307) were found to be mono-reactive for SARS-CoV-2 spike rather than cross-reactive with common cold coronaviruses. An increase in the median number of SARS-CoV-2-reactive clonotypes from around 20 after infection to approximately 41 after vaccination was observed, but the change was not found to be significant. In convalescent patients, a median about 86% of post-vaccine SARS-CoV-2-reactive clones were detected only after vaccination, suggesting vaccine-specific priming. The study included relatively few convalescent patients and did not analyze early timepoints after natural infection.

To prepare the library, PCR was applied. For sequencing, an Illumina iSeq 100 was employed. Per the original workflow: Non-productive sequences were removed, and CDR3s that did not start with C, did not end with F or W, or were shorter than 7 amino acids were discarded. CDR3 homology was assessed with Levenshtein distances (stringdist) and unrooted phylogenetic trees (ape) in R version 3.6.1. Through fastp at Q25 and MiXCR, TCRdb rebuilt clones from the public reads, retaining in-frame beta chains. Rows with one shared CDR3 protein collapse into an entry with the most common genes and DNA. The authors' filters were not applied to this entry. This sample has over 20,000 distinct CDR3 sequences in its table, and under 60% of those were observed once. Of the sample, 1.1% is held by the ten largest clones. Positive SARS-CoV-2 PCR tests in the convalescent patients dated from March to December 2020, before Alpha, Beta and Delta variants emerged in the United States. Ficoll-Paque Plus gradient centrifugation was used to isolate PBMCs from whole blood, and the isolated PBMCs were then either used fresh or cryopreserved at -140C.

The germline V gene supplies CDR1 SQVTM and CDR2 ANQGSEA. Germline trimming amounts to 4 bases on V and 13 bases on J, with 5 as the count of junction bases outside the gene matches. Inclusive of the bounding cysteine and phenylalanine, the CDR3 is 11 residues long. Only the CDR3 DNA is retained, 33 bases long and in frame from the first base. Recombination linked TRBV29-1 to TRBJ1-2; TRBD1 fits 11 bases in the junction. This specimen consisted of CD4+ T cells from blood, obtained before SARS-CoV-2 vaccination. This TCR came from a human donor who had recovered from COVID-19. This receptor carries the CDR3 CSVGGQGVVTF. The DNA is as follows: TGCAGCGTTGGGGGACAGGGGGTTGTCACCTTC.